The 10 T cell receptor beta chains below all came from one sample that was sequenced in a study of T cell repertoires in cytomegalovirus infection. Antigens of these TCRs are unknown. TCRdb reprocessed the reads with MiXCR, giving one entry per CDR3 protein. Among about 830,000 distinct CDR3 sequences listed, approximately 30% were seen once. Sequenced here: cultured CD8+ T cells from PBMCs, sampled from culture after CMV antigen stimulation. Receptors were obtained from a human donor in good health (CMV status not recorded). Some clones in this sample may be carry-over from other donors' samples.

This clonotype was found many times. The chain employs TRBV7-8 and TRBJ2-1; D might be TRBD2 (5 bases). V lost 5 bases to trimming and J lost 6 bases, with 23 bases between them. Germline CDR1 is SGHVS and CDR2 is FQNEAQ. This CDR3 spans 17 amino acids. The CDR3 DNA sequence: TGTGCCAGCAGCATCGCGCGACGGGGAAAACCCACCAATGAGCAGTTCTTC. Its translation: CASSIARRGKPTNEQFF.

The chain is built from TRBV15 and TRBJ1-1; no definite D call. Per the germline V gene, CDR1 is LNHNV and CDR2 is YYDKDF (reference sequence). V was pared by 5 bases and J by 0 bases, with 13 bases between. The CDR3 is made up of 15 amino acids. CDR3 DNA: TGTGCCACCAGCTTGCGGGTCATCATGAACACTGAAGCTTTCTTT. Protein product: CATSLRVIMNTEAFF.

V and J are TRBV27 and TRBJ2-2; 15 nucleotides align to TRBD2. The CDR3 extends over 19 amino acids. With 4 bases clipped from V and 3 bases from J, the junction kept 9 bases outside the gene matches. Germline V CDR1 and CDR2: MNHEY, SMNVEV (reference sequence). CDR3 sequence: CASSSRTSGGELYTGELFF. The CDR3 DNA follows: TGTGCCAGCAGTTCTCGGACTAGCGGGGGGGAGCTATACACCGGGGAGCTGTTTTTT.

Ten or more counts support this clonotype. This chain connects TRBV7-6 to TRBJ2-5; D assignment may be TRBD1 or TRBD2 (5 bases each). The CDR3 is 15 residues long. CDR1 is SGHVS, CDR2 FNYEAQ, per germline. Trimming took 4 bases from V and 1 from J, leaving 13 bases between them. CDR3 nucleotides: TGTGCCAGCAGCTCCGGGGCTCGGCCCCAAGAGACCCAGTACTTC. This encodes CASSSGARPQETQYF.

DNA of the CDR3: TGTGCCAGCAGCCAAGAGGTGCGTTGGGGCCAGGTTGAAAGTGATGAAGCTTTCTTT. Translation: CASSQEVRWGQVESDEAFF. The chain combines TRBV4-2 with TRBJ1-1, with TRBD1 as a possible D gene (5 bases). Between the trimmed V and J ends, which lost 0 bases and 7 bases, there was a span of 27 bases. The CDR3 contains 19 residues. The germline V gene encodes CDR1 LGHNA and CDR2 YNFKEQ.

The rearrangement uses TRBV12-3 or TRBV12-4 and TRBJ1-3, with 7 bases aligning to TRBD1. This CDR3 spans 14 amino acids. The ends lost 6 bases at V and 7 bases at J; junction bases unmatched: 9. CDR3 loop: CASRPGGARNTIYF. The CDR3 DNA sequence: TGTGCCAGCAGGCCAGGGGGGGCCAGGAACACCATATATTTT.

The V call is TRBV5-5, the J call TRBJ1-1; maybe TRBD1 (6 bases). The CDR3 runs 18 residues. Trimming removed 5 bases from V and 1 base from J, with 24 bases in between. Germline-derived CDR1 and CDR2 are SGHKS and YYEKEE (reference sequence). Written as DNA, the CDR3 is TGTGCCAGCAGTCCGTTCTCCAGCGGGGGCGGCGGGAACACTGAAGCTTTCTTT. Translating gives CASSPFSSGGGGNTEAFF.

Details on this clonotype: The junction does not match germline at one end; this may be a read error. The chain carries TRBV11-2 and TRBJ2-1; D might be TRBD1 (5 bases). The CDR3 loop spans 13 amino acids. Looked up from germline, CDR1 is SGHAT and CDR2 is FQNNGV. The CDR3 coding sequence is TGTGCCAGCAGCGGCAGGGTTTGGGATGAGCAGTTCTTT. Its protein is CASSGRVWDEQFF. The full variable domain, its missing parts supplied by reference TRBV11-2 and TRBJ2-1, is EAGVAQSPRYKIIEKRQSVAFWCNPISGHATLYWYQQILGQGPKLLIQFQNNGVVDDSQLPKDRFSAERLKGVDSTLKIQPAKLEDSAVYLCASSGRVWDEQFFGPGTRLTVL.

The V gene is TRBV15, the J gene TRBJ1-5; D not resolved. The CDR3 is 17 amino acids. Trimming stripped 3 bases from V and 1 base from J, with 16 bases between. Germline CDR1 LNHNV, CDR2 YYDKDF (reference sequence). The CDR3 region has the DNA TGTGCCACCAGCAGTGATCCGCAAGACGGGAGCAATCAGCCCCAGCATTTT. Residues: CATSSDPQDGSNQPQHF.

The chain has TRBV7-8 and TRBJ2-4; weak D call: TRBD2 (5 bases). CDR3 length equals 17 residues. Germline-derived CDR1 and CDR2 are SGHVS and FQNEAQ. V dropped 1 base and J dropped 1 base, with 14 bases sitting between them. The CDR3 DNA is TGTGCCAGCAGCTTAGAACTAGTCGGGGAGGCCAAAAACATTCAGTACTTC. The encoded protein is CASSLELVGEAKNIQYF. Complete variable domain (other parts from reference TRBV7-8 and TRBJ2-4): GAGVSQSPRYKVAKRGQDVALRCDPISGHVSLFWYQQALGQGPEFLTYFQNEAQLDKSGLPSDRFFAERPEGSVSTLKIQRTQQEDSAVYLCASSLELVGEAKNIQYFGAGTRLSVL.